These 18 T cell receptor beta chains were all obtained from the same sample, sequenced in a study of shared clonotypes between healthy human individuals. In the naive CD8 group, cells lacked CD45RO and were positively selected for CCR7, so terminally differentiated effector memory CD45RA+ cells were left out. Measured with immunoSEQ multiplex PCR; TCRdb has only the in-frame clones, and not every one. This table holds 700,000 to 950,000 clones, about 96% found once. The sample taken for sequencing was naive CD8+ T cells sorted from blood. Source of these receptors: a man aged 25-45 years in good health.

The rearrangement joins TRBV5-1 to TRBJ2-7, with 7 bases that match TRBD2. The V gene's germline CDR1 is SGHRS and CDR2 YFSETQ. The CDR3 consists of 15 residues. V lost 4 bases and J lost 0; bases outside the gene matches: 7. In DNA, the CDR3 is TGCGCCAGCAGCCCGGGAGGCGGTTCCTCCTACGAGCAGTACTTC. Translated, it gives CASSPGGGSSYEQYF.

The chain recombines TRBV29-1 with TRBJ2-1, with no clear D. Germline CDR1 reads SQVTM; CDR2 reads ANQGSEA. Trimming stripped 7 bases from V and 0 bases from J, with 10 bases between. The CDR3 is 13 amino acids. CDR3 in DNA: TGCAGCGGAAGGAGTAGCTCCTACAATGAGCAGTTCTTC. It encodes CSGRSSSYNEQFF.

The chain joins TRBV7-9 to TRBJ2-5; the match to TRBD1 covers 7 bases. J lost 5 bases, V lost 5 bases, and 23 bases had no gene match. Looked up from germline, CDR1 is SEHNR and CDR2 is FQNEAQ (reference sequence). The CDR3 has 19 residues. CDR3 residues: CASSPLPEVGQTKGETQYF. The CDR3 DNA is TGTGCCAGCAGCCCCTTACCCGAGGTGGGACAGACCAAGGGGGAGACCCAGTACTTC.

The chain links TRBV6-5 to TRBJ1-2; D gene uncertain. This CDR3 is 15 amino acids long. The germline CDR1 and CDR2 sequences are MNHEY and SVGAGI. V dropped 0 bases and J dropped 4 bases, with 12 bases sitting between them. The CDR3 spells CASSYSTGGSYGYTF. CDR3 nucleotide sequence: TGTGCCAGCAGTTACTCGACCGGCGGGAGCTATGGCTACACCTTC.

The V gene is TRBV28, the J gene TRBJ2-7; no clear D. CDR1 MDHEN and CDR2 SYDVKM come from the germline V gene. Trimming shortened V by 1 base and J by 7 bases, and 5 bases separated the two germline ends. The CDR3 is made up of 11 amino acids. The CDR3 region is CASSLFREQYF. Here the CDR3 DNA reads TGTGCCAGCAGTTTATTCAGGGAGCAGTACTTC.

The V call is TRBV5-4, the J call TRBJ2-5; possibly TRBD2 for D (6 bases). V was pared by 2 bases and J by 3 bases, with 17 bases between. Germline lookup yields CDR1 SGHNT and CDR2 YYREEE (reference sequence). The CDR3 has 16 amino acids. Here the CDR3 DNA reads TGTGCCAGCAGCTTTGTCGGGAGAGGAGACGAAGAGACCCAGTACTTC. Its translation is CASSFVGRGDEETQYF. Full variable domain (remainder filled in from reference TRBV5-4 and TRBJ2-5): ETGVTQSPTHLIKTRGQQVTLRCSSQSGHNTVSWYQQALGQGPQFIFQYYREEENGRGNFPPRFSGLQFPNYSSELNVNALELDDSALYLCASSFVGRGDEETQYFGPGTRLLVL.

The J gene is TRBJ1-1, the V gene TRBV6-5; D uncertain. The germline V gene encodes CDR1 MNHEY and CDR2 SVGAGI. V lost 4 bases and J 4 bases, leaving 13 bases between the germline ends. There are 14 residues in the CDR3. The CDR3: CASSFRTTGTEAFF. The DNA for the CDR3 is TGTGCCAGCAGTTTCCGCACTACGGGCACTGAAGCTTTCTTT.

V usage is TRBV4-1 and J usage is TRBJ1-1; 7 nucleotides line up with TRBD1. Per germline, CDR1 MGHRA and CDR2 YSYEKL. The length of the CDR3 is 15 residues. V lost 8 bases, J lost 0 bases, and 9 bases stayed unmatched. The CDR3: CASAGMTGMNTEAFF. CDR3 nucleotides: TGCGCCAGCGCGGGTATGACAGGGATGAACACTGAAGCTTTCTTT.

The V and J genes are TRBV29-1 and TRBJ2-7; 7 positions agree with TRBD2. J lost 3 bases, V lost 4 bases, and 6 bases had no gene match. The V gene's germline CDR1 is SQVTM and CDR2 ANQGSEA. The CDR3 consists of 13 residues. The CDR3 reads CSVVWLADYEQYF. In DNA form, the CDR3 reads TGCAGCGTTGTCTGGCTAGCGGACTACGAGCAGTACTTC.

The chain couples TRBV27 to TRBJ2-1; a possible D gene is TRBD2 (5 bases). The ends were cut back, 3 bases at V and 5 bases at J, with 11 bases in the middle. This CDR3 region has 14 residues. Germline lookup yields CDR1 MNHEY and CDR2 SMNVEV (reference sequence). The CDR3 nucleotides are TGTGCCAGCAGTTTCCTCGGGGAACACAATGAGCAGTTCTTC. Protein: CASSFLGEHNEQFF.

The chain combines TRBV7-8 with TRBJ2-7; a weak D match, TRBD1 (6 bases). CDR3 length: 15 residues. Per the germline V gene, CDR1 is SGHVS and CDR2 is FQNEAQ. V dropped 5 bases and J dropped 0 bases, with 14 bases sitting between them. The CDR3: CASSAGQISSYEQYF. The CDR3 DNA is TGTGCCAGCAGCGCCGGACAGATAAGCTCCTACGAGCAGTACTTC.

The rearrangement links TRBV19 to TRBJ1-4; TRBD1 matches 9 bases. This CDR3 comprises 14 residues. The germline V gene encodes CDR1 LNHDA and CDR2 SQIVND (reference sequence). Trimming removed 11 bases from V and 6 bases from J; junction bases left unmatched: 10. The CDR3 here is CAATPGQGDEKLFF. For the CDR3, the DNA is TGTGCCGCAACCCCGGGACAGGGCGATGAAAAACTGTTTTTT.

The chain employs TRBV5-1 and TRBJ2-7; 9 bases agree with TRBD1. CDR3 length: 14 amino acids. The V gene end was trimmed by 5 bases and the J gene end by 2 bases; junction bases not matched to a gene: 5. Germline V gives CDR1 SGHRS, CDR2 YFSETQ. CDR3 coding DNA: TGCGCCAGCAGGGATGGACAGGGGACCTACGAGCAGTACTTC. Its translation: CASRDGQGTYEQYF.

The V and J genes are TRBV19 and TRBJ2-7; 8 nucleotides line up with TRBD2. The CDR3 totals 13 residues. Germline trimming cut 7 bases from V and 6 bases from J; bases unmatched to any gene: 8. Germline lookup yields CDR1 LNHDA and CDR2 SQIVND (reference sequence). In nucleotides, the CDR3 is TGTGCCAGTAACCCGGGGGGGGTCAGCGAGCAGTACTTC. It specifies CASNPGGVSEQYF.

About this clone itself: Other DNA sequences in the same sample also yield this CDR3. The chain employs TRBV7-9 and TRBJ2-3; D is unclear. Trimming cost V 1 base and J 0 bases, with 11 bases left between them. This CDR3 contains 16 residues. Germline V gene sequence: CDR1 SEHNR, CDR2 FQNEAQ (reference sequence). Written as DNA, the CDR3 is TGTGCCAGCAGCTTAGTGGGCGGCCCTAGCACAGATACGCAGTATTTT. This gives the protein CASSLVGGPSTDTQYF.

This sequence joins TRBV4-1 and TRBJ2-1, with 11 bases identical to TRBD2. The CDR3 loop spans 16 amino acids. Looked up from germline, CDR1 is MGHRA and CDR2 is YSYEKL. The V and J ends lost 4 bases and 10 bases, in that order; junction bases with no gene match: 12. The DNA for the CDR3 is TGCGCCAGCAGCCTCGGGACTAGCGGAAGCCTACGGGAGCAGTTCTTC. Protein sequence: CASSLGTSGSLREQFF.

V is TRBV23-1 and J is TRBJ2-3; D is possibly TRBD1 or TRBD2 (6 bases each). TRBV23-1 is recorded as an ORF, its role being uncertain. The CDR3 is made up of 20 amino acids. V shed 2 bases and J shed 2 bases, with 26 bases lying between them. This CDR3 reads CASSQTPFPSRGLYTDTQYF. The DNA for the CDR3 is TGCGCCAGCAGTCAAACCCCCTTCCCGTCCCGGGGGCTTTACACAGATACGCAGTATTTT.

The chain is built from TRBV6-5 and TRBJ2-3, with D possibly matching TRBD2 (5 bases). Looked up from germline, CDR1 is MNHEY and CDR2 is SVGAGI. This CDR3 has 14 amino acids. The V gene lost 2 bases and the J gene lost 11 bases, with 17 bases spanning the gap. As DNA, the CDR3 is TGTGCCAGCAGTTACGCGGCGGGTCTTGAAGGGCAGTATTTT. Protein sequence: CASSYAAGLEGQYF.